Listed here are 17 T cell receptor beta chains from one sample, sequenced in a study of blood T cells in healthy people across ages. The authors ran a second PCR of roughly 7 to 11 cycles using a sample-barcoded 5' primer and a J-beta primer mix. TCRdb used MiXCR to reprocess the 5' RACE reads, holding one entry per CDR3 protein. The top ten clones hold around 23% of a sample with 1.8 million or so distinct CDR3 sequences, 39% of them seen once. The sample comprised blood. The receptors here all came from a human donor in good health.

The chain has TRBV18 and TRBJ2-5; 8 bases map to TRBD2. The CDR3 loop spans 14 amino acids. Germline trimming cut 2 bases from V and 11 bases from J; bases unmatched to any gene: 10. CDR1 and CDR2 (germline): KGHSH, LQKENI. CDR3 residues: CASSPKTPGGEQYF. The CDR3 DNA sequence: TGTGCCAGCTCACCAAAGACTCCGGGGGGGGAGCAGTACTTC.

As DNA, the CDR3 is TGCAGTGCTAGAGCGGGGGCGTTGGAGACCCAGTACTTC. The encoded protein is CSARAGALETQYF. The rearrangement uses TRBV20-1 and TRBJ2-5, with D possibly being TRBD1 or TRBD2 (6 bases each). Deletions cut 1 base from V and 5 bases from J, with 11 bases between. The CDR3 covers 13 residues. Germline V CDR1 and CDR2: DFQATT, SNEGSKA (reference sequence).

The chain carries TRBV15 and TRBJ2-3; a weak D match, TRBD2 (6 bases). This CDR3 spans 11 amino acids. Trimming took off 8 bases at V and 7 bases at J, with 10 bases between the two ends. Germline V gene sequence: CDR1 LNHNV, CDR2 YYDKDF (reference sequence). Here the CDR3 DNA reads TGTGCCACCGGGACTGGAAATACGCAGTATTTT. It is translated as CATGTGNTQYF.

CDR3 loop: CSARGEREETQYF. The DNA of the CDR3 is TGCAGTGCTAGAGGGGAAAGGGAAGAGACCCAGTACTTC. J is TRBJ2-5 and V is TRBV20-1; D gene unclear. Germline assignment: CDR1 DFQATT and CDR2 SNEGSKA (reference sequence). The CDR3 is 13 residues long. Trimming took off 1 base at V and 3 bases at J, with 9 bases between the two ends.

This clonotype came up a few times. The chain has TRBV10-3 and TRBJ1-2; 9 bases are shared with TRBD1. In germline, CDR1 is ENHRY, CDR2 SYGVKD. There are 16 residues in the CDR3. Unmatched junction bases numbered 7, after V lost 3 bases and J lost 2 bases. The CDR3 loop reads CAISDGQGSPNYGYTF. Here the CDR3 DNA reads TGTGCCATCAGTGATGGACAGGGGAGCCCCAACTATGGCTACACCTTC.

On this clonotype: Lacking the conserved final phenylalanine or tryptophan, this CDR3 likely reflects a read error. The CDR3 bases are TGTGCCAGCAGCGCCACGACCGGGACTAGATCTTTCGGGGAGCTGTTTTGT. It codes for CASSATTGTRSFGELFC. The rearrangement uses TRBV7-2 and TRBJ2-2; 8 bases line up with TRBD2. Germline V CDR1 and CDR2: SGHTA, FQGNSA. Trimming cost V 5 bases and J 7 bases; bases outside gene matches: 15. The CDR3 has 17 amino acids.

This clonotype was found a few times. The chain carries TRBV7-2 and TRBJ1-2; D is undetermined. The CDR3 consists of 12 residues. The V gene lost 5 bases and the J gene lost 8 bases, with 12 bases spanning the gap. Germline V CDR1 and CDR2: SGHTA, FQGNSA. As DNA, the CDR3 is TGTGCCAGCAGCCCACTCGCCGAAGGCTACACCTTC. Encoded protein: CASSPLAEGYTF.

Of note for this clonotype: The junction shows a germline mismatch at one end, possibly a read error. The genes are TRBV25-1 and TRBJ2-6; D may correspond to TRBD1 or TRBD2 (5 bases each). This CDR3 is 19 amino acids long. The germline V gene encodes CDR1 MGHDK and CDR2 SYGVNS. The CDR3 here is CVSSELGGGRFSGANVLTF. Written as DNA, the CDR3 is TGTGTCAGCAGTGAATTGGGTGGGGGACGATTCTCTGGGGCCAACGTCCTGACTTTC.

CDR3 protein: CASSLKGSETQYF. The CDR3 DNA follows: TGTGCCAGCAGCTTAAAGGGTTCAGAGACCCAGTACTTC. The chain uses TRBV7-3 and TRBJ2-5; no clear D gene. Germline assignment: CDR1 SGHTA and CDR2 FQGTGA. CDR3 size: 13 residues. Trimming stripped 1 base from V and 4 bases from J, with 7 bases between.

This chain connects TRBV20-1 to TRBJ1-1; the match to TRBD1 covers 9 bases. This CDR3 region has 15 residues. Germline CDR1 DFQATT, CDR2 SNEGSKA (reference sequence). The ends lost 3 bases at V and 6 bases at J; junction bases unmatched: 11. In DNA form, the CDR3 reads TGCAGTGCTAGGGGACGGGGACAGGGACTTTCTGAAGCTTTCTTT. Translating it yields CSARGRGQGLSEAFF.

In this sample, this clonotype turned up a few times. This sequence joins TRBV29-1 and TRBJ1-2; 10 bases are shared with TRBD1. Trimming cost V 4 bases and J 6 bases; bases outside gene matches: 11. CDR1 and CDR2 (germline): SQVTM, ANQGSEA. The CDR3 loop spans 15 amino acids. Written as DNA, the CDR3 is TGCAGCGTTGTGTGGACAGGGGGAAAGGACCATGGCTACACCTTC. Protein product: CSVVWTGGKDHGYTF. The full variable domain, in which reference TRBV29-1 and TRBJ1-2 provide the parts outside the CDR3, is SAVISQKPSRDICQRGTSLTIQCQVDSQVTMMFWYRQQPGQSLTLIATANQGSEATYESGFVIDKFPISRPNLTFSTLTVSNMSPEDSSIYLCSVVWTGGKDHGYTFGSGTRLTVV.

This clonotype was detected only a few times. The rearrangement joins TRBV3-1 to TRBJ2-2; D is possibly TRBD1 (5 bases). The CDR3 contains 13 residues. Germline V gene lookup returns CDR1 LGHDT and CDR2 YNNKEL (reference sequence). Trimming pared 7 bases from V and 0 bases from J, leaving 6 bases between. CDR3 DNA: TGTGCCAGCAAACAGGCGAACACCGGGGAGCTGTTTTTT. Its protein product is CASKQANTGELFF.

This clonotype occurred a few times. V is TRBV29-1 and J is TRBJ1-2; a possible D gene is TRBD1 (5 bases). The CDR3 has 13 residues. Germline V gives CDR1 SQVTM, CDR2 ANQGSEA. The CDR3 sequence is CSVLTRGEESYTF. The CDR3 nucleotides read TGCAGTGTACTCACCCGGGGCGAGGAGAGCTACACCTTC. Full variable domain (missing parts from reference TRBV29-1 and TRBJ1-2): SAVISQKPSRDICQRGTSLTIQCQVDSQVTMMFWYRQQPGQSLTLIATANQGSEATYESGFVIDKFPISRPNLTFSTLTVSNMSPEDSSIYLCSVLTRGEESYTFGSGTRLTVV.

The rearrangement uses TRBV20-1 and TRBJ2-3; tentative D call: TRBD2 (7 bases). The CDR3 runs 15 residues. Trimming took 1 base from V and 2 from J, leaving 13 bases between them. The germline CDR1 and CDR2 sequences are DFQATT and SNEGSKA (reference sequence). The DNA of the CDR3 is TGCAGTGCTAGAGGCCCCGGGGGGCCCACAGATACGCAGTATTTT. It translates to CSARGPGGPTDTQYF.

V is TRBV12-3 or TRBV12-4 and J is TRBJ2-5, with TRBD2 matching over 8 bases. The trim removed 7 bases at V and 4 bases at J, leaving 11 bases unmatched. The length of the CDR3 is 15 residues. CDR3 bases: TGTGCCAGCAAAGGTCGTTTTGCGGGGGGAGAGACCCAGTACTTC. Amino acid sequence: CASKGRFAGGETQYF.

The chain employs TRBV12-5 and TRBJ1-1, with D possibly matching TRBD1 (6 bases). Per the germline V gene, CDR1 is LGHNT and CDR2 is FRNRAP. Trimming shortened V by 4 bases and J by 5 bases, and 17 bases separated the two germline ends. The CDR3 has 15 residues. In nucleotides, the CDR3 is TGTGCTAGTGGTTCGAACAGGGCGCAGGTGACTGAAGCTTTCTTT. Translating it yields CASGSNRAQVTEAFF.

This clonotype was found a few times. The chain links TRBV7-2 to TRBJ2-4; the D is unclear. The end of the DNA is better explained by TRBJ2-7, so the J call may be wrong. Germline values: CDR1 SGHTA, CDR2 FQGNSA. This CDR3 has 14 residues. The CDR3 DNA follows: TGTGCCAGCAGCTTGGGTGGGGATGGGTACGAGCAGTACTTC. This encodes CASSLGGDGYEQYF.